Listed below are T cell receptor beta chains from one sample, sequenced in a study of T cell responses to AZD1222 COVID-19 vaccine. Assay used: immunoSEQ multiplex PCR; TCRdb lists only in-frame clones, some missing. The table records around 150,000 clones, 88% of them present only once. The sequencing here drew on peripheral blood, taken 28 days after the second AZD1222 dose. The receptors here all came from an adult who received the AZD1222 COVID-19 vaccine. CDR3s include the opening cysteine and the closing phenylalanine or tryptophan. A D gene is named only where the DNA matches it firmly. Only some rows state a clone size, as once, few, many or a class for expanded clones.

size	D	J	V	CDR3	DNA
-	TRBD1	TRBJ1-1	TRBV7-9	CASSFPTGAEAFF	TGTGCCAGCAGCTTTCCCACAGGGGCTGAAGCTTTCTTT
few	-	TRBJ1-2	TRBV19	CASSLSVYGYTF	TGTGCCAGTAGTTTGAGTGTGTATGGCTACACCTTC
-	TRBD1	TRBJ1-1	TRBV6-5	CASRTGINTEAFF	TGTGCCAGCCGGACAGGCATAAACACTGAAGCTTTCTTT
-	-	TRBJ2-3	TRBV4-3	CASSQGRLGGTDTQYF	TGCGCCAGCAGCCAAGGCCGCCTAGGCGGCACAGATACGCAGTATTTT
few	-	TRBJ2-7	TRBV25-1	CASSEYGEQYF	TGTGCCAGCAGTGAATATGGCGAGCAGTACTTC
-	-	TRBJ2-6	TRBV7-7	CASSPGGSGANVLTF	TGTGCTAGCAGCCCCGGTGGATCTGGGGCCAACGTCCTGACTTTC
once	-	TRBJ2-1	TRBV2	CASSEIAGNEQFF	TGTGCCAGCAGTGAAATAGCAGGCAATGAGCAGTTCTTC
-	-	TRBJ1-3	TRBV18	CASSPTFSGNTIYF	TGTGCCAGCTCACCGACCTTCTCTGGAAACACCATATATTTT
-	TRBD1	TRBJ1-1	TRBV7-9	CASSTSQGARTEAFF	TGTGCCAGCAGCACATCACAGGGGGCGAGGACTGAAGCTTTCTTT
-	-	TRBJ2-1	TRBV18	CASSPPLKSSYNEQFF	TGTGCCAGCTCACCACCGCTGAAGAGCTCCTACAATGAGCAGTTCTTC
-	-	TRBJ1-1	TRBV5-6	CASSLFPATLEAFF	TGTGCCAGCAGCCTGTTTCCGGCGACATTAGAAGCTTTCTTT
few	-	TRBJ2-2	TRBV10-1	CASRGASNTGELFF	TGCGCCAGCAGGGGAGCTAGCAACACCGGGGAGCTGTTTTTT
-	TRBD2	TRBJ2-1	TRBV6-5	CASSPGLAGYNEQFF	TGTGCCAGCAGTCCGGGACTAGCGGGATACAATGAGCAGTTCTTC
-	-	TRBJ2-1	TRBV3-1/TRBV3-2	CASSQDIARGGEQFF	TGTGCCAGCAGCCAAGATATCGCCAGGGGCGGTGAGCAGTTCTTC
-	-	TRBJ2-2	TRBV5-6	CASSLADGELFF	TGTGCCAGCAGCTTGGCCGACGGGGAGCTGTTTTTT
-	-	TRBJ2-2	TRBV6-5	CASSYSLFGHGELFF	TGTGCCAGCAGTTACTCCCTTTTTGGCCACGGGGAGCTGTTTTTT
-	-	TRBJ1-2	TRBV25-1	CASSRQGLYGYTF	TGTGCCAGCAGCAGGCAGGGACTCTATGGCTACACCTTC
-	TRBD2	TRBJ2-2	TRBV27	CASSFGHGLAGITGELFF	TGTGCCAGCAGTTTCGGACACGGACTAGCGGGTATCACCGGGGAGCTGTTTTTT
-	-	TRBJ1-5	TRBV4-3	CASSQDMGRYNQPQHF	TGCGCCAGCAGCCAAGATATGGGACGGTACAATCAGCCCCAGCATTTT
-	-	TRBJ1-5	TRBV19	CASSIGLGDKNQPQHF	TGTGCCAGTAGTATAGGGCTGGGAGATAAAAATCAGCCCCAGCATTTT
once	-	TRBJ1-1	TRBV5-4	CASSLWRAQNTEAFF	TGTGCCAGCAGCTTGTGGAGAGCCCAGAACACTGAAGCTTTCTTT
once	TRBD1	TRBJ2-5	TRBV7-9	CASSRDLGTGPETQYF	TGTGCCAGCAGCCGAGACCTCGGGACAGGGCCAGAGACCCAGTACTTC
once	-	TRBJ2-5	TRBV9	CASSVGVTQYF	TGTGCCAGCAGCGTAGGGGTGACCCAGTACTTC
-	-	TRBJ2-5	TRBV6-2/TRBV6-3	CASSSGLGTQYF	TGTGCCAGCAGTTCAGGCCTGGGGACCCAGTACTTC
-	TRBD2	TRBJ2-3	TRBV4-3	CASSYRLAGDGTDTQYF	TGCGCCAGCAGTTACCGACTAGCGGGGGACGGCACAGATACGCAGTATTTT
-	TRBD1	TRBJ1-1	TRBV7-2	CASSTGGQGGTEAFF	TGTGCCAGCAGCACCGGGGGACAGGGCGGCACTGAAGCTTTCTTT
-	-	TRBJ1-1	TRBV4-3	CASSQDLWSGLEAFF	TGCGCCAGCAGCCAAGATCTGTGGTCAGGACTCGAAGCTTTCTTT
-	-	TRBJ2-4	TRBV15	CATSRETGGGAKNIQYF	TGTGCCACCAGCAGGGAGACGGGCGGAGGAGCCAAAAACATTCAGTACTTC
-	TRBD1	TRBJ1-6	TRBV11-2	CASSYPGQGVPPLHF	TGTGCCAGCAGCTACCCGGGACAGGGAGTCCCACCCCTCCACTTT
-	-	TRBJ1-1	TRBV12-3/TRBV12-4	CASTIRRGAEAFF	TGTGCCAGCACCATTCGACGGGGAGCTGAAGCTTTCTTT
-	TRBD1	TRBJ1-4	TRBV27	CASRPTGQGEKLFF	TGTGCCAGCAGACCCACTGGACAGGGGGAAAAACTGTTTTTT
-	-	TRBJ1-2	TRBV20-1	CSASAISVGYTF	TGCAGTGCTAGTGCTATTTCTGTGGGCTACACCTTC
-	-	TRBJ1-2	TRBV6-2/TRBV6-3	CASSYSDYGYTF	TGTGCCAGCAGTTACTCGGACTATGGCTACACCTTC
once	-	TRBJ2-1	TRBV30	CAYEGMTTYEQFF	TGTGCCTACGAGGGGATGACTACCTATGAGCAGTTCTTC
-	-	TRBJ1-2	TRBV25-1	CASSANRVGYTF	TGTGCCAGCAGTGCGAACAGGGTTGGCTACACCTTC
few	-	TRBJ1-4	TRBV19	CASSMTGGGNEKLFF	TGTGCCAGTAGTATGACCGGGGGAGGTAATGAAAAACTGTTTTTT
-	-	TRBJ1-3	TRBV4-1	CASSQVPGNTIYF	TGCGCCAGCAGCCAAGTTCCCGGGAACACCATATATTTT
-	TRBD1	TRBJ1-2	TRBV11-3	CASSPRQGGLMGGYTF	TGTGCCAGCAGCCCGCGACAGGGGGGACTCATGGGAGGCTACACCTTC
-	-	TRBJ1-1	TRBV5-4	CASSLDINAEAFF	TGTGCCAGCAGCTTGGACATTAACGCTGAAGCTTTCTTT